This T cell receptor (beta chain) was sequenced for a study of blood T cell repertoires in COVID-19. The repertoire was sequenced with immunoSEQ multiplex PCR; TCRdb's copy has only in-frame clones and lacks some. The table lists a few hundred thousand clones, 90% of them singletons. The CDR3 length is 16 residues. Germline lookup yields CDR1 LNHDA and CDR2 SQIVND (reference sequence). V was pared by 4 bases and J by 5 bases, with 10 bases of the junction left unmatched. What was sequenced was peripheral blood. This receptor was taken from a young woman with COVID-19, enrolled during active disease. The chain links TRBV19 to TRBJ1-1, with 10 positions matching TRBD1. CDR3 nucleotide sequence: TGTGCCAGTAGTACGGGACCGGGACAGGGGAATACTGAAGCTTTCTTT. Amino acids: CASSTGPGQGNTEAFF.